This TCR beta chain was captured in a study of CD8+CD57+ T cells in acquired aplastic anemia. Study-level information: When averaged, DNA from sorted CD4+ and CD8+ cells came to about 2.9 ug.

Individuals selected for sequencing had exhibited CD8+CD57+ cell expansion on flow cytometry. Patients, without exception, had severe acquired aplastic anemia. Each patient gave a blood sample that was collected before any therapy had been received. The study profiled TCR beta VDJ and CDR3 using genomic DNA as template. MiXCR was run by TCRdb on the reads, yielding one entry per CDR3 protein. The sample contains approximately 190,000 distinct CDR3 sequences, around 47% of which appear only once. As to this clonotype: The target antigen is unknown.

Germline CDR1 is SNHLY and CDR2 is FYNNEI. The CDR3 has 12 residues. V was clipped by 6 bases and J by 10 bases; unmatched bases: 6. Study observations and caveats: Common to patients and controls were twenty-nine CD8+ CDR3 sequences.

The rearrangement joins TRBV2 to TRBJ2-1; 7 bases are shared with TRBD2. This clonotype originated in a human donor with aplastic anemia. The sequenced sample was sorted CD4+, CD8+, or CD8+CD57+ T cells (not recorded which) from PBMCs. CDR3 DNA: TGTGCCAGCAGCCCGGGGAGGGAAGAGCAGTTCTTC. The encoded protein is CASSPGREEQFF. The full variable domain, in which reference TRBV2 and TRBJ2-1 provide the parts outside the CDR3, is EPEVTQTPSHQVTQMGQEVILRCVPISNHLYFYWYRQILGQKVEFLVSFYNNEISEKSEIFDDQFSVERPDGSNFTLKIRSTKLEDSAMYFCASSPGREEQFFGPGTRLTVL.